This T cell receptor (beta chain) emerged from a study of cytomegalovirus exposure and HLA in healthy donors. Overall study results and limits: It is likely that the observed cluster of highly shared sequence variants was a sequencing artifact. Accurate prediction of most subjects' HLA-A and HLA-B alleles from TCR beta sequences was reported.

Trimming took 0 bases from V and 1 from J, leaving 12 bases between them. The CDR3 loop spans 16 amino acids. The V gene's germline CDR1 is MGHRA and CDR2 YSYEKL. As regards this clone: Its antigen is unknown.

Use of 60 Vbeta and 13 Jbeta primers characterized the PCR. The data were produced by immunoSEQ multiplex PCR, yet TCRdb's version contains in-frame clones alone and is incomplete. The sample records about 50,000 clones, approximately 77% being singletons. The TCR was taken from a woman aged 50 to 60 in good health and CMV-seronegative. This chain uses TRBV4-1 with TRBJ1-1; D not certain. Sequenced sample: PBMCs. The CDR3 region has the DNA TGCGCCAGCAGCCAAGACGCCAGACGAGGGAACACTGAAGCTTTCTTT. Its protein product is CASSQDARRGNTEAFF.